This T cell receptor beta chain was identified in a study of tumor-infiltrating lymphocytes in primary liver carcinoma. Across the study: The patients comprised men and women between the ages of 30 and 69 years.

Germline DNA was also extracted, with blood RNA taken from unsorted whole blood. Peripheral blood, approximately 4.4 milliliters, was collected prior to surgery. TCR beta cDNA was prepared out of roughly 520 ng total RNA by means of a constant-region primer. Construction of TCR beta libraries relied on three successive nested multiplex PCR rounds employing slightly modified ARM-PCR. The first two PCR rounds used TRBV1-TRBV30 primers with a Cbeta primer, approximately 10 cycles each. TCRdb passed the multiplex PCR reads through MiXCR, listing each CDR3 protein once. Here the sample spans 310,000 or so distinct CDR3 sequences, roughly 60% being singletons. The V segment lost 1 base and the J segment 2 bases; nucleotides outside the gene matches: 9. This CDR3 is built from 17 residues. The germline gives CDR1 GTSNPN, CDR2 SVGIG (reference sequence).

The source is a woman aged 25 to 39 with primary liver carcinoma and hepatitis B virus infection. The chain links TRBV30 to TRBJ2-1; 9 bases match TRBD2. Sequencing was carried out using peripheral blood. This CDR3 is CAWSALSGRVAYNEQFF. Written as DNA, the CDR3 is TGTGCCTGGAGTGCGCTTAGCGGGAGAGTTGCCTACAATGAGCAGTTCTTC.